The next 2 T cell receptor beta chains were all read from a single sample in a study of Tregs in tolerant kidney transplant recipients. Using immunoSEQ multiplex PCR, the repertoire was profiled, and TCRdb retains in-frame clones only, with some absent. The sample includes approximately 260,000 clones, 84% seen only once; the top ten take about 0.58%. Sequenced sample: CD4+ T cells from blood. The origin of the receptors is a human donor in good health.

The CDR3 spells CASSDNTGRSHGYTF. In nucleotides, the CDR3 is TGTGCCAGCAGCGATAACACGGGAAGGAGCCATGGCTACACCTTC. The chain joins TRBV5-4 to TRBJ1-2; D ambiguous. This CDR3 has 15 residues. V shed 4 bases and J shed 6 bases, with 19 bases lying between them. Germline V lookup: CDR1 SGHNT, CDR2 YYREEE (reference sequence).

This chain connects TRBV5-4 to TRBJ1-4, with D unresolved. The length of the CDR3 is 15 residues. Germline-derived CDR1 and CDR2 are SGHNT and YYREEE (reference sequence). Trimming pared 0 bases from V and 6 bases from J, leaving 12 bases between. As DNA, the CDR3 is TGTGCCAGCAGCTTGGGGTCCGGACTAGATGAAAAACTGTTTTTT. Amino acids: CASSLGSGLDEKLFF.